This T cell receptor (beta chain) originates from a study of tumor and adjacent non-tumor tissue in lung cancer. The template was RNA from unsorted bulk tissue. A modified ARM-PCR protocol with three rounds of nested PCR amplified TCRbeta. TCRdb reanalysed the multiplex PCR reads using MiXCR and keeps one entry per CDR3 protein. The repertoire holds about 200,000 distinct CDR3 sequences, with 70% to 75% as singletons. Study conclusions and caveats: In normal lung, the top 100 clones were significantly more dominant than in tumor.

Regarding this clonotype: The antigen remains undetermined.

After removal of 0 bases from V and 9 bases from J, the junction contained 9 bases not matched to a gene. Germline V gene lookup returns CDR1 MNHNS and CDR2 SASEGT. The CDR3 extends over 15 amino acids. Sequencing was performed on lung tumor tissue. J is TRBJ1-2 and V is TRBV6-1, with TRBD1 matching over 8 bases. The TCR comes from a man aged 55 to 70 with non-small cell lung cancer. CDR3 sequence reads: CASSEAATGDGCYTF. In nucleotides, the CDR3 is TGTGCCAGCAGTGAAGCAGCGACAGGGGATGGGTGCTACACCTTC.